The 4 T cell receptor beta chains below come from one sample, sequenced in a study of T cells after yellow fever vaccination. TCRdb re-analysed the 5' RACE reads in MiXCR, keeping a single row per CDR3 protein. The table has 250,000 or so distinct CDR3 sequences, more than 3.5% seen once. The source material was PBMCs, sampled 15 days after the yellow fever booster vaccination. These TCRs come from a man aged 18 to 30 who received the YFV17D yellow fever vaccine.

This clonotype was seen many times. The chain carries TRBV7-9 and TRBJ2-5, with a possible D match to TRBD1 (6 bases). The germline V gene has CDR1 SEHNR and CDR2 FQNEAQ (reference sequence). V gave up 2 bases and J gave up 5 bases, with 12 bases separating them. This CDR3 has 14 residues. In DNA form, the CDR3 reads TGTGCCAGCAGCTTATCGCCCAGGGGTGAGACCCAGTACTTC. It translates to CASSLSPRGETQYF.

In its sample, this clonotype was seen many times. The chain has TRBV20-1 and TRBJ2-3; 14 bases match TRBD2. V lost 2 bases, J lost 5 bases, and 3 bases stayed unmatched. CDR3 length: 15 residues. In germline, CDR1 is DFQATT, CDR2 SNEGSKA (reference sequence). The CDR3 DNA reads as TGCAGTGCTAGAAGGACTAGCGGGGGGAGAGATACGCAGTATTTT. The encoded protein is CSARRTSGGRDTQYF.

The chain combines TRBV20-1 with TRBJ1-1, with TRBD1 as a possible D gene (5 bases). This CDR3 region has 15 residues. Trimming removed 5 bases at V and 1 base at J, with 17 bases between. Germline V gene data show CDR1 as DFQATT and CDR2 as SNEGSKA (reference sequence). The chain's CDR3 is CSASKQTVGNTEAFF. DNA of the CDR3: TGCAGTGCTTCCAAACAGACAGTAGGGAACACTGAAGCTTTCTTT.

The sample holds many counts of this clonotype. CDR3 in amino acids: CASSLGANYGYTF. The CDR3 region has the DNA TGTGCCAGCAGTTTGGGAGCTAACTATGGCTACACCTTC. This sequence joins TRBV12-3 or TRBV12-4 and TRBJ1-2; D is uncertain. V lost 3 bases and J lost 0, with 5 bases in between. The CDR3 contains 13 residues.